Listed here is a single T cell receptor beta chain. What it binds is unknown. This sample is drawn from a study of T-cell memory formation after mild COVID-19. Study in general: TCR clusters were mostly confined to one donor each.

After 5'RACE with constant-segment primers, TCR alpha and TCR beta cDNA libraries carrying sample barcodes and UMIs were obtained. Each CDR3 protein is one row after TCRdb ran MiXCR on the 5' RACE reads. The profile shows about 470,000 distinct CDR3 sequences, roughly 18% of them singletons. CDR1 and CDR2 (germline): MNHNY, SVGAGI (reference sequence). The V and J ends lost 5 bases and 3 bases, in that order; junction bases with no gene match: 10. The CDR3 has 15 amino acids. Findings and caveats of the study: Pre-infection memory already had some responding clones, implying cross-reactive memory joined. Whereas later expanders leaned CD4+, clones contracting day 15 to 85 showed a balanced CD4/CD8 makeup.

The chain joins TRBV6-6 to TRBJ2-7; 7 bases line up with TRBD1. The sequence came from an adult woman who had mild COVID-19 (a few samples of this study predate the infection). Cell type and time point are not known. Sequenced input: PBMCs or a T cell subset sorted from them (not recorded which). The CDR3 sequence: CASSRPRDRFYEQYF. The CDR3 DNA follows: TGTGCCAGCAGTCGCCCCCGGGACAGATTCTACGAGCAGTACTTC.